The 19 T cell receptor beta chains given below trace back to one sample, sequenced in a study of control samples from healthy donors and cancer patients (dated by TCRdb to 2020 to 2022). The library was produced with the immunoSEQ multiplex PCR assay. Imported from immuneACCESS, the table was reduced by TCRdb to in-frame sequences with V and J called. These copies leave out some clones; in studies compared against another copy, an unresolved V gene accounts for under half, and the cause of the remainder is not known. In this sample the table shows about 75,000 clones, 94% of which occur a single time. The top ten hold over 5% of the sample. Material: blood. The receptors derive from a woman in her 40s in good health.

This chain joins TRBV7-9 and TRBJ2-7; D is ambiguous. CDR3 size: 13 residues. Germline CDR1 SEHNR, CDR2 FQNEAQ (reference sequence). Trimming left V 1 base short and J 6 bases short, with 10 bases between. The chain's CDR3 is CASSLDGWGEQYF. The CDR3 coding sequence is TGTGCCAGCAGCTTAGATGGGTGGGGCGAGCAGTACTTC.

The J gene is TRBJ2-7, the V gene TRBV27, with 10 nucleotides matching TRBD1. V dropped 4 bases and J dropped 3; count of bases not matched to a gene: 3. Looked up from germline, CDR1 is MNHEY and CDR2 is SMNVEV (reference sequence). The CDR3 consists of 14 residues. The CDR3: CASSSTGGVYEQYF. CDR3 coding DNA: TGTGCCAGCAGTTCGACAGGGGGCGTCTACGAGCAGTACTTC.

The chain joins TRBV27 to TRBJ1-2, with D possibly matching TRBD1 (5 bases). In germline, CDR1 is MNHEY, CDR2 SMNVEV (reference sequence). The ends were cut back, 6 bases at V and 12 bases at J, with 23 bases in the middle. CDR3 length: 14 amino acids. The chain's CDR3 is CASSPSTWGSSNTF. The DNA of the CDR3 is TGTGCCAGCAGCCCCTCAACTTGGGGGAGTTCCAACACCTTC.

The chain combines TRBV19 with TRBJ1-4; 11 nucleotides align to TRBD1. V shed 6 bases, J shed 0 bases, and the junction held 3 bases outside the gene matches. CDR3 length equals 16 residues. The germline V gene has CDR1 LNHDA and CDR2 SQIVND (reference sequence). The CDR3 here is CASRGGQGATNEKLFF. The DNA of the CDR3 is TGTGCCAGTAGAGGGGGACAGGGGGCAACTAATGAAAAACTGTTTTTT.

CDR3 coding DNA: TGTGCCAGCAGCTCGATACAGGGGAATGAGCAGTTCTTC. Its translation: CASSSIQGNEQFF. V is TRBV11-3 and J is TRBJ2-1; 7 bases align to TRBD1. This CDR3 region has 13 residues. J was trimmed by 7 bases and V by 4 bases; bases with no gene match: 4. Germline loops: CDR1 SGHNT, CDR2 YENEEA.

The chain has TRBV5-6 and TRBJ2-7; the match to TRBD1 covers 7 bases. V lost 5 bases and J lost 3; bases outside the gene matches: 5. The length of the CDR3 is 13 residues. Germline CDR1 and CDR2: SGHDT and YYEEEE. DNA of the CDR3: TGTGCCAGCAGGTCGGGACAGTTCTACGAGCAGTACTTC. Amino acids: CASRSGQFYEQYF. The full variable domain, completed using reference TRBV5-6 and TRBJ2-7, is DAGVTQSPTHLIKTRGQQVTLRCSPKSGHDTVSWYQQALGQGPQFIFQYYEEEERQRGNFPDRFSGHQFPNYSSELNVNALLLGDSALYLCASRSGQFYEQYFGPGTRLTVT.

The chain carries TRBV5-1 and TRBJ2-7; D possibly matches TRBD1 or TRBD2 (6 bases each). The CDR3 runs 14 residues. Germline values: CDR1 SGHRS, CDR2 YFSETQ. V was clipped by 4 bases and J by 3 bases, with 14 bases between them. The DNA for the CDR3 is TGCGCCAGCAGCCCCAGGGGAGGCCACTACGAGCAGTACTTC. Protein sequence: CASSPRGGHYEQYF.

Here the CDR3 reads CASSILQGRAFF. Written as DNA, the CDR3 is TGTGCCAGCAGTATCCTCCAGGGTAGGGCTTTCTTT. The chain couples TRBV12-3 or TRBV12-4 to TRBJ1-1; possible D gene TRBD1, 5 bases. This CDR3 is 12 amino acids long. V was cut by 5 bases and J by 11 bases, with 15 bases left in between.

This chain joins TRBV15 and TRBJ2-2; D unresolved. V was pared by 4 bases and J by 2 bases, with 11 bases between. The CDR3 is 15 amino acids. In germline, CDR1 is LNHNV, CDR2 YYDKDF (reference sequence). The CDR3 DNA reads as TGTGCCACCAGCACCAGGACGGTCAACACCGGGGAGCTGTTTTTT. It encodes CATSTRTVNTGELFF.

J is TRBJ2-7 and V is TRBV11-2; perhaps TRBD1 as D (6 bases). Trimming took off 1 base at V and 4 bases at J, with 17 bases between the two ends. Per germline, CDR1 SGHAT and CDR2 FQNNGV. This CDR3 has 16 residues. The CDR3 DNA reads TGTGCCAGCAGCTTAGTTGGTATCGAGGACAGTTACGAGCAGTACTTC. Translated: CASSLVGIEDSYEQYF.

J is TRBJ2-1 and V is TRBV11-2; 7 bases agree with TRBD1. With 5 bases clipped from V and 5 bases from J, the junction kept 3 bases outside the gene matches. The CDR3 has 13 residues. CDR1 and CDR2 (germline): SGHAT, FQNNGV. The CDR3: CASSIGTDNEQFF. The CDR3 nucleotides read TGTGCCAGCAGCATTGGGACAGACAATGAGCAGTTCTTC.

This chain uses TRBV11-2 with TRBJ2-3; 7 nucleotides agree with TRBD2. CDR1 is SGHAT and CDR2 is FQNNGV in the germline V gene. J was trimmed by 2 bases and V by 5 bases; bases with no gene match: 10. The CDR3 length is 16 residues. The CDR3: CASSPHILADTDTQYF. The CDR3 nucleotides are TGTGCCAGCAGCCCCCATATTCTAGCGGACACAGATACGCAGTATTTT. The whole variable domain, filled in from reference TRBV11-2 and TRBJ2-3, reads EAGVAQSPRYKIIEKRQSVAFWCNPISGHATLYWYQQILGQGPKLLIQFQNNGVVDDSQLPKDRFSAERLKGVDSTLKIQPAKLEDSAVYLCASSPHILADTDTQYFGPGTRLTVL.

This clone appeared a single time. The V gene is TRBV6-5, the J gene TRBJ1-3; D gene unclear. Germline lookup yields CDR1 MNHEY and CDR2 SVGAGI. The CDR3 extends over 15 amino acids. V lost 0 bases to trimming and J lost 2 bases, with 8 bases between them. CDR3 region: CASSYSAEAGNTIYF. The CDR3 nucleotides are TGTGCCAGCAGTTACTCGGCGGAAGCTGGAAACACCATATATTTT.

The rearrangement joins TRBV6-2 or TRBV6-3 to TRBJ2-5, with D hard to call. Looked up from germline, CDR1 is MNHEY and CDR2 is SVGEGT. The CDR3 runs to 18 residues. The ends were cut back, 4 bases at V and 3 bases at J, with 24 bases in the middle. The CDR3 DNA is TGTGCCAGCAGTTTACAACCCCCTTTGGCCGGCGCGAAAGAGACCCAGTACTTC. This codes for CASSLQPPLAGAKETQYF.

The DNA of the CDR3 is TGTGCCAGCAGTGAAGCGGGGCAGAGCTATGGCTACACCTTC. It encodes CASSEAGQSYGYTF. V usage is TRBV6-1 and J usage is TRBJ1-2, with D possibly TRBD1 on 5 matching bases. The CDR3 is 14 residues long. The V and J ends lost 0 bases and 4 bases respectively, with 9 bases between them. Germline V lookup: CDR1 MNHNS, CDR2 SASEGT.

V usage is TRBV28 and J usage is TRBJ2-7; D gene uncertain. The CDR3 totals 14 residues. Trimming took 2 bases from V and 1 from J, leaving 9 bases between them. Germline lookup yields CDR1 MDHEN and CDR2 SYDVKM. CDR3 amino acids: CASSLSLQSYEQYF. The CDR3 DNA reads as TGTGCCAGCAGTTTAAGCCTTCAATCCTACGAGCAGTACTTC.

The CDR3 nucleotides are TGTGCCTGGAGTCCCTCTTGGGAGACCCAGTACTTC. It translates to CAWSPSWETQYF. The chain couples TRBV30 to TRBJ2-5, with D hard to call. V lost 2 bases to trimming and J lost 5 bases, with 9 bases between them. This CDR3 region has 12 residues. Germline V gives CDR1 GTSNPN, CDR2 SVGIG (reference sequence).

The V call is TRBV24-1, the J call TRBJ1-2, with TRBD1 matching over 10 bases. V was clipped by 2 bases and J by 2 bases; unmatched bases: 4. The germline CDR1 and CDR2 sequences are KGHDR and SFDVKD. CDR3 length: 16 residues. CDR3 in DNA: TGTGCCACCAGTGATTCCGGGGACAGGGGAAACTATGGCTACACCTTC. The encoded protein is CATSDSGDRGNYGYTF.

This sequence joins TRBV11-1 and TRBJ2-5; the match to TRBD1 covers 8 bases. This CDR3 has 14 amino acids. After removal of 4 bases from V and 5 bases from J, the junction contained 6 bases not matched to a gene. The germline CDR1 and CDR2 sequences are SGHAT and FQDESV (reference sequence). This CDR3 reads CASSSSTGVETQYF. CDR3 bases: TGTGCCAGCAGCTCCTCGACAGGGGTGGAGACCCAGTACTTC.